The clone carrying this TCR beta chain appeared a few times. The data are from a study of blood T cell repertoires in COVID-19. Overall study: Samples taken during acute and convalescent COVID-19 were collected in the United States, Italy and Spain. The cDNA or gDNA used as material had been derived from T cells, B-cell-depleted T cells, or PBMCs.

Original processing methods: Scientists estimated how many nucleated cells there were by amplifying reference gene primers. Measured with immunoSEQ multiplex PCR; TCRdb has only the in-frame clones, and not every one. D and trimming come from the DNA, and the V and J calls and clone size come from that table. The sample shows 68,000 or so clones, about 88% of them seen only once. V lost 2 bases and J lost 2; bases outside the gene matches: 11. This CDR3 is built from 18 residues. Looked up from germline, CDR1 is MNHNS and CDR2 is SASEGT. This chain connects TRBV6-1 to TRBJ2-3; 9 nucleotides agree with TRBD2. Sequencing input: peripheral blood. The clonotype comes from a man in his 70s with active or convalescent COVID-19. The DNA of the CDR3 is TGTGCCAGCAGTGAACAGGGGAGGACTAGCGTCCCCACAGATACGCAGTATTTT. Residues: CASSEQGRTSVPTDTQYF.